These T cell receptor beta chains were read from a single sample in a study of blood T cells in healthy people across ages. TCRdb itself ran the 5' RACE reads through MiXCR, one entry per CDR3 protein. In the table there are about 830,000 distinct CDR3 sequences, about 59% of which are singletons. Material for sequencing was blood. The source is a man aged 25-45 years in good health. CDR3s leave out the opening cysteine and the closing phenylalanine or tryptophan. Fields, in order: clone size, V gene, J gene, CDR3 protein. A clone size is listed for some rows: how often the clone was seen (once, few, many), or a class if it is expanded.

clone_size: NA; v_call: TRBV9; j_call: TRBJ1-1; cdr3_aa: ASSVFLNTEAF
clone_size: NA; v_call: TRBV7-2; j_call: TRBJ2-3; cdr3_aa: ASRTQGEDTQY
clone_size: few; v_call: TRBV7-2; j_call: TRBJ2-4; cdr3_aa: ATKWTVALAKNIQY
clone_size: NA; v_call: TRBV29-1; j_call: TRBJ2-1; cdr3_aa: SVDTQSSYNEQF
clone_size: NA; v_call: TRBV2; j_call: TRBJ2-5; cdr3_aa: ASRWGSETQY
clone_size: NA; v_call: TRBV28; j_call: TRBJ1-2; cdr3_aa: ASSPATRGETNYGYT
clone_size: NA; v_call: TRBV30; j_call: TRBJ2-1; cdr3_aa: AWSPDLSRGDEQF
clone_size: NA; v_call: TRBV6-2/TRBV6-3; j_call: TRBJ2-5; cdr3_aa: ASSSPWRDMQETQY
clone_size: NA; v_call: TRBV5-1; j_call: TRBJ1-5; cdr3_aa: ASSLEVDQPQH
clone_size: NA; v_call: TRBV20-1; j_call: TRBJ2-7; cdr3_aa: SARDLGSNEQY
clone_size: few; v_call: TRBV10-3; j_call: TRBJ2-7; cdr3_aa: AISGGGTPYEQY
clone_size: NA; v_call: TRBV20-1; j_call: TRBJ2-1; cdr3_aa: SASSRDRVGSPYNEQF
clone_size: NA; v_call: TRBV6-2/TRBV6-3; j_call: TRBJ2-3; cdr3_aa: ASKSQGFLDTQY
clone_size: NA; v_call: TRBV4-3; j_call: TRBJ2-5; cdr3_aa: ASSQDGLAGGLQETQY
clone_size: once; v_call: TRBV7-2; j_call: TRBJ2-1; cdr3_aa: ASSPISRGPPQF
clone_size: NA; v_call: TRBV5-1; j_call: TRBJ1-2; cdr3_aa: ASSLTRGTRSGYGYT
clone_size: NA; v_call: TRBV3-1; j_call: TRBJ2-3; cdr3_aa: ASSQEGILSTDTQY
clone_size: NA; v_call: TRBV4-3; j_call: TRBJ2-5; cdr3_aa: ASSQGTGSAETQY
clone_size: once; v_call: TRBV11-3; j_call: TRBJ2-7; cdr3_aa: ASSLGGQGHEQY
clone_size: NA; v_call: TRBV5-8; j_call: TRBJ2-7; cdr3_aa: ASSSGQGHPYEQY
clone_size: few; v_call: TRBV15; j_call: TRBJ1-1; cdr3_aa: ATSRDTDFRHTEAF
clone_size: NA; v_call: TRBV18; j_call: TRBJ2-5; cdr3_aa: ASSPAGQRFQETQY
clone_size: NA; v_call: TRBV29-1; j_call: NA; cdr3_aa: SVEERGKYEQY
clone_size: NA; v_call: TRBV5-1; j_call: TRBJ2-1; cdr3_aa: ASSLVGRGRDEQF
clone_size: many; v_call: TRBV5-1; j_call: TRBJ1-2; cdr3_aa: ASSREGSLRGYGYT
clone_size: NA; v_call: TRBV6-5; j_call: TRBJ2-1; cdr3_aa: ASSYSPGAYNEQF
clone_size: few; v_call: TRBV25-1; j_call: TRBJ1-6; cdr3_aa: ASSDTTGGSPLH
clone_size: few; v_call: TRBV4-3; j_call: TRBJ2-4; cdr3_aa: ASSQGYLAKNIQY
clone_size: NA; v_call: TRBV4-2; j_call: TRBJ2-7; cdr3_aa: ASSQVASGGYEQY
clone_size: NA; v_call: TRBV15; j_call: TRBJ2-4; cdr3_aa: ATSRGYIQY
clone_size: NA; v_call: TRBV12-3/TRBV12-4; j_call: TRBJ2-5; cdr3_aa: ASSLFQAPDTQY
clone_size: NA; v_call: TRBV9; j_call: TRBJ2-3; cdr3_aa: ASSVAGLDTQY
clone_size: NA; v_call: TRBV7-6; j_call: TRBJ1-4; cdr3_aa: ASARGADEKLF
clone_size: NA; v_call: TRBV2; j_call: TRBJ1-2; cdr3_aa: ASSLTGGGYT
clone_size: NA; v_call: TRBV29-1; j_call: TRBJ1-1; cdr3_aa: SVETGGGTEAF
clone_size: NA; v_call: TRBV29-1; j_call: TRBJ2-2; cdr3_aa: SVRFRDNTGELF
clone_size: NA; v_call: TRBV28; j_call: TRBJ2-1; cdr3_aa: ASSFSADEQF
clone_size: NA; v_call: TRBV10-3; j_call: TRBJ2-1; cdr3_aa: AISDEGSGANEQF
clone_size: NA; v_call: TRBV20-1; j_call: TRBJ2-1; cdr3_aa: SARDRAAPYNEQF
clone_size: NA; v_call: TRBV24-1; j_call: TRBJ1-2; cdr3_aa: ATSDKVAYGYT
clone_size: NA; v_call: TRBV13; j_call: TRBJ1-6; cdr3_aa: ASSLKFLDSPLH
clone_size: few; v_call: TRBV29-1; j_call: TRBJ2-4; cdr3_aa: SAIRLAGNIQY
clone_size: NA; v_call: TRBV7-9; j_call: TRBJ2-6; cdr3_aa: ASSWDHNVLT
clone_size: many; v_call: TRBV4-3; j_call: TRBJ1-2; cdr3_aa: ASSQDFGSLRYGYT
clone_size: once; v_call: TRBV7-2; j_call: TRBJ1-2; cdr3_aa: ASSGGAIGIYGYT
clone_size: once; v_call: TRBV6-6; j_call: TRBJ2-1; cdr3_aa: ASSPGPLYSEQF
clone_size: NA; v_call: TRBV6-6; j_call: TRBJ2-3; cdr3_aa: ASSYDLAGVHTDTQY
clone_size: NA; v_call: TRBV7-3; j_call: TRBJ2-5; cdr3_aa: ASSNYQETQY
clone_size: few; v_call: TRBV15; j_call: TRBJ1-2; cdr3_aa: ATSSTGVVGT
clone_size: NA; v_call: TRBV7-2; j_call: TRBJ1-2; cdr3_aa: ASSLVENYGYT
clone_size: NA; v_call: TRBV7-2; j_call: NA; cdr3_aa: ASGGTAGGNYEQY
clone_size: NA; v_call: TRBV3-1; j_call: TRBJ2-2; cdr3_aa: ASSQDAGGTGELF
clone_size: NA; v_call: TRBV4-3; j_call: TRBJ2-1; cdr3_aa: ASSQDSQGNEQF
clone_size: NA; v_call: TRBV11-2; j_call: TRBJ2-3; cdr3_aa: ASTYGGRTDTQY
clone_size: NA; v_call: TRBV25-1; j_call: TRBJ1-6; cdr3_aa: ASSDYGRKYNSPLH